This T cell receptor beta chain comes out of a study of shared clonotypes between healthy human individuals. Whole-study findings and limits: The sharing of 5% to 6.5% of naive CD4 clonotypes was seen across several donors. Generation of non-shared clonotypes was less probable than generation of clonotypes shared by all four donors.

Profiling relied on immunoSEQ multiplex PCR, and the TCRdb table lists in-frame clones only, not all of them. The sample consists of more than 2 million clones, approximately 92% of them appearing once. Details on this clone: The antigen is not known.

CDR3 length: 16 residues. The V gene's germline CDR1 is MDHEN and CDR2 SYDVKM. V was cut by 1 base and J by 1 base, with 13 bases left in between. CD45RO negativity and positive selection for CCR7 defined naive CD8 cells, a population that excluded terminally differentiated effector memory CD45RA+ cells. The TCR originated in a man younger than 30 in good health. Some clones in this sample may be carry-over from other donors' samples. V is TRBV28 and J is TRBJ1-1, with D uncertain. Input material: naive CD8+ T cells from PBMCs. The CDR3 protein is CASSLLGGRPNTEAFF. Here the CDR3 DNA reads TGTGCCAGCAGTTTATTAGGTGGACGGCCGAACACTGAAGCTTTCTTT.